The rows below give T cell receptor beta chains drawn from one sample of a study of T cell changes during pregnancy in multiple sclerosis. Clones were sequenced by immunoSEQ multiplex PCR, and TCRdb holds only the in-frame ones, with some missing. This sample has approximately 90,000 clones, with roughly 92% found just once. This sample comprised peripheral blood, obtained after pregnancy. The receptors were gathered from a female donor with multiple sclerosis, enrolled in a pregnancy study. Each CDR3 is given with its conserved first and last residue. A D gene is named only where the DNA matches it firmly. A clone size is listed for some rows: how often the clone was seen (once, few, many), or a class if it is expanded.

TGTGCCAGCAGCTTAGGAGGACTAGCGGGAGTCAATGAGCAGTTCTTC,CASSLGGLAGVNEQFF,16,TRBV11-3,TRBJ2-1,TRBD2,NA
TGCGCCAGCAGCCTATTAGCGGGATCGGGCAATGAGCAGTTCTTC,CASSLLAGSGNEQFF,15,TRBV4-1,TRBJ2-1,TRBD2,NA
TGCAGCGCCGGGACAGGGACGGACTATGGCTACACCTTC,CSAGTGTDYGYTF,13,TRBV29-1,TRBJ1-2,TRBD1,NA
TGTGCCAGCAGTGGGCTAGCGGGAGGGGGAGACTACAATGAGCAGTTCTTC,CASSGLAGGGDYNEQFF,17,TRBV6-1,TRBJ2-1,TRBD2,NA
TGTGCCAGTAGTATAGGACACGACTCTGGAAACACCATATATTTT,CASSIGHDSGNTIYF,15,TRBV19,TRBJ1-3,NA,NA
TGTGCCAGCAGGTTGAAGCGGGAGTCACCCGAGCAGTACTTC,CASRLKRESPEQYF,14,TRBV7-2,TRBJ2-7,TRBD2,NA
TGTGCCAGCAGCACTGGCGGGAGGGACTCCTACAATGAGCAGTTCTTC,CASSTGGRDSYNEQFF,16,TRBV5-4,TRBJ2-1,TRBD2,NA
TGTGCCAGCAGCGCGACAGGGGGTAACTATGGCTACACCTTC,CASSATGGNYGYTF,14,TRBV5-6,TRBJ1-2,TRBD1,NA
TGTGCCTGGAGTCCCCCCCGGACAGGGGGTTATGGCTACACCTTC,CAWSPPRTGGYGYTF,15,TRBV30,TRBJ1-2,TRBD1,NA
TGCGCCAGCAGCTTGGTGGCGACAGGGTCGGGCGAGCAGTACTTC,CASSLVATGSGEQYF,15,TRBV5-1,TRBJ2-7,TRBD1,NA
TGTGCCAGCAGCTTAGGACTAGCCTCAGATACGCAGTATTTT,CASSLGLASDTQYF,14,TRBV7-3,TRBJ2-3,TRBD2,once
TGTGCCAGCAGTTTATTGGGTGCCAATCAGGATAACTATGGCTACACCTTC,CASSLLGANQDNYGYTF,17,TRBV27,TRBJ1-2,NA,NA
TGTGCCAGCAGCTGGACAATGCTGACAGATACGCAGTATTTT,CASSWTMLTDTQYF,14,TRBV14,TRBJ2-3,NA,once
TGTGCCAGCTCTCCCCTCGCAGATACGCAGTATTTT,CASSPLADTQYF,12,TRBV18,TRBJ2-3,NA,NA
TGTGCCAGCAGCGTTCCGGGACAGCAAGAGACCCAGTACTTC,CASSVPGQQETQYF,14,TRBV5-6,TRBJ2-5,TRBD1,NA
TGTGCCAGTAGTACCAAGACAGGGGTACGAGGCTACACCTTC,CASSTKTGVRGYTF,14,TRBV19,TRBJ1-2,TRBD1,NA
TGCGCCAGCAGCTCGACAGGCCTCCGGGATGAAAAACTGTTTTTT,CASSSTGLRDEKLFF,15,TRBV5-1,TRBJ1-4,NA,NA
TGCGCCAGCAGTGAGCCCCAGTTTAACACTGAAGCTTTCTTT,CASSEPQFNTEAFF,14,TRBV10-2,TRBJ1-1,NA,once
TGTGCCAGCAGGCCATCGGGAGATACGCAGTATTTT,CASRPSGDTQYF,12,TRBV6-1,TRBJ2-3,NA,NA
TGTGCCACCACGGGAGGCTCTAGCACAGATACGCAGTATTTT,CATTGGSSTDTQYF,14,TRBV19,TRBJ2-3,TRBD2,NA
TGTGCCAGCAGGACGGGACAGGCTTTCACAGATACGCAGTATTTT,CASRTGQAFTDTQYF,15,TRBV2,TRBJ2-3,TRBD1,NA
TGTGCCAGCAGTTTAGGCAGCGGGAGCAGATACAATGAGCAGTTCTTC,CASSLGSGSRYNEQFF,16,TRBV27,TRBJ2-1,TRBD2,NA
TGTGCCAGCAGCCCCTGGACAGCTTATAGCAATCAGCCCCAGCATTTT,CASSPWTAYSNQPQHF,16,TRBV7-2,TRBJ1-5,NA,NA
TGTGCCTGGAGTACCGGGTGGGAGACCCAGTACTTC,CAWSTGWETQYF,12,TRBV30,TRBJ2-5,NA,once
TGTGCCAGCAGACCTCCTTTCCGACAGGCTAGAACCGGGGAGCTGTTTTTT,CASRPPFRQARTGELFF,17,TRBV7-9,TRBJ2-2,NA,once
TGTGCCAGCAGCTCGCAGGGGAGGGAGCTGTTTTTT,CASSSQGRELFF,12,TRBV7-9,TRBJ2-2,NA,NA
TGTGCCAGCAGCTCAGGACAGGGGGCGAGCGGCTACACCTTC,CASSSGQGASGYTF,14,TRBV7-3,TRBJ1-2,TRBD1,NA
TGTGCCAGTAGTGTCTCCCTAACAGGGACTGAAGCTTTCTTT,CASSVSLTGTEAFF,14,TRBV19,TRBJ1-1,NA,NA
TGTGCCAGCAGCCTCAGCAGGCCTTACACTGAAGCTTTCTTT,CASSLSRPYTEAFF,14,TRBV14,TRBJ1-1,NA,NA
TGCGCCAGCAGTGAGGTTAGCGGGAGGGCCGCTGATGAGCAGTTCTTC,CASSEVSGRAADEQFF,16,TRBV10-2,TRBJ2-1,TRBD2,NA
TGTGCCAGCAGCAAAGTGAGACTAGCGGGATCCAATGAGCAGTTCTTC,CASSKVRLAGSNEQFF,16,TRBV21-1,TRBJ2-1,NA,NA
TGCGCCAGCAGCTTGGGGGGGCGAGTTGACAATGAGCAGTTCTTC,CASSLGGRVDNEQFF,15,TRBV5-1,TRBJ2-1,NA,NA
TGCGCCAGCAGCTTGTTAACTAGCGGATACACAGATACGCAGTATTTT,CASSLLTSGYTDTQYF,16,TRBV5-1,TRBJ2-3,TRBD2,NA
TGTGCCAGCAGCTTCGGGACAGTAAACACCGGGGAGCTGTTTTTT,CASSFGTVNTGELFF,15,TRBV9,TRBJ2-2,TRBD1,NA
TGTGCCAGCAGCTTATACAGGGACCCGACTAATGAAAAACTGTTTTTT,CASSLYRDPTNEKLFF,16,TRBV7-8,TRBJ1-4,NA,NA
TGCGCCAGCAGCCAAGATGGCGGGCAGCCCCAGCATTTT,CASSQDGGQPQHF,13,TRBV4-3,TRBJ1-5,NA,NA
TGCGCCAGCAGCCTCCATAAGGGGGCGGGTAATGAAAAACTGTTTTTT,CASSLHKGAGNEKLFF,16,TRBV4-1,TRBJ1-4,TRBD1,NA
TGTGCCTGGAGCAGGGGGGTGCACACTGAAGCTTTCTTT,CAWSRGVHTEAFF,13,TRBV30,TRBJ1-1,TRBD1,NA
TGCGCCAGCAGCAGGGACAAAAACTATGGCTACACCTTC,CASSRDKNYGYTF,13,TRBV5-1,TRBJ1-2,NA,NA
TGTGCCAGCAGCTCCCAACCGACAGGATCTACTGAAGCTTTCTTT,CASSSQPTGSTEAFF,15,TRBV7-6,TRBJ1-1,NA,medium-sized
TGTGCCAGCAGCTTCCTTAGCGGGAGCGTGAGGACAGATACGCAGTATTTT,CASSFLSGSVRTDTQYF,17,TRBV13,TRBJ2-3,TRBD2,NA
TGCAGCGGAGAGCTTACTGGCGAGCAGTACTTC,CSGELTGEQYF,11,TRBV29-1,TRBJ2-7,NA,NA
TGTGCCAGCAGTTATCAGAGCGGGGGACCCTACGAGCAGTACTTC,CASSYQSGGPYEQYF,15,TRBV6-5,TRBJ2-7,TRBD2,NA
TGCGCCAGCAGCGCCTTGGGGGGTCAGGGCACCGGGGAGCTGTTTTTT,CASSALGGQGTGELFF,16,TRBV5-1,TRBJ2-2,NA,NA
TGTGCCTGGAGTGCAGATAACACTGAAGCTTTCTTT,CAWSADNTEAFF,12,TRBV30,TRBJ1-1,NA,few
TGTGCCAGCGGGACAGGGGATTACTATGGCTACACCTTC,CASGTGDYYGYTF,13,TRBV27,TRBJ1-2,TRBD1,NA
TGTGCCTGGAGACTTTCTAACTACGAGCAGTACTTC,CAWRLSNYEQYF,12,TRBV30,TRBJ2-7,NA,NA
TGTGCCAGCTCACCTCCACATCGGGGGGCGTTGGGGGCTTTCTTT,CASSPPHRGALGAFF,15,TRBV18,TRBJ1-1,NA,NA
TGTGCCAGCAGCCAGGGACAGCTGGAAACGAGCGACCGCTACACCTTC,CASSQGQLETSDRYTF,16,TRBV11-1,TRBJ1-2,TRBD1,NA
TGTGCCAGCAGCCAAGAGGTACTAGCGGGGGCTTCAGATACGCAGTATTTT,CASSQEVLAGASDTQYF,17,TRBV4-2,TRBJ2-3,TRBD2,NA
TGTGCCAGCTCACCGAGGCAGCCCGAGAACACTGAAGCTTTCTTT,CASSPRQPENTEAFF,15,TRBV18,TRBJ1-1,NA,NA
TGTGCCAGCAGCCAGGACCCCCGGGCAAGGGGAGGCAGGAGCACTGAAGCTTTCTTT,CASSQDPRARGGRSTEAFF,19,TRBV4-2,TRBJ1-1,NA,once
TGTGCCAGCTTAAACCGACAGGGAAGCACAGATACGCAGTATTTT,CASLNRQGSTDTQYF,15,TRBV2,TRBJ2-3,TRBD1,NA
TGCGCCAGCACCCCGAGTAGCGGGGAGGAAAAACTGTTTTTT,CASTPSSGEEKLFF,14,TRBV10-2,TRBJ1-4,NA,NA
TGTGCCAGCAGCTTAGGTGACAGGGGAAGAACCGGGGAGCTGTTTTTT,CASSLGDRGRTGELFF,16,TRBV7-2,TRBJ2-2,TRBD1,NA
TGTGCCTGGAGCGACGGACAGTTCAATCAGCCCCAGCATTTT,CAWSDGQFNQPQHF,14,TRBV30,TRBJ1-5,NA,NA
TGTGCCTGGAGTCGGGGGATCGGCACTGAAGCTTTCTTT,CAWSRGIGTEAFF,13,TRBV30,TRBJ1-1,NA,few
TGTGCCAGCAGTTCCGGGACAGGCTTACTGAACACTGAAGCTTTCTTT,CASSSGTGLLNTEAFF,16,TRBV27,TRBJ1-1,TRBD1,NA
TGTGCCAGCAGCTTCGGACAGGGAGAGACCCAGTACTTC,CASSFGQGETQYF,13,TRBV7-2,TRBJ2-5,TRBD1,NA
TGTGCCAGCAGCTTTAGCGAGGCGGAGACCCAGTACTTC,CASSFSEAETQYF,13,TRBV11-2,TRBJ2-5,NA,few